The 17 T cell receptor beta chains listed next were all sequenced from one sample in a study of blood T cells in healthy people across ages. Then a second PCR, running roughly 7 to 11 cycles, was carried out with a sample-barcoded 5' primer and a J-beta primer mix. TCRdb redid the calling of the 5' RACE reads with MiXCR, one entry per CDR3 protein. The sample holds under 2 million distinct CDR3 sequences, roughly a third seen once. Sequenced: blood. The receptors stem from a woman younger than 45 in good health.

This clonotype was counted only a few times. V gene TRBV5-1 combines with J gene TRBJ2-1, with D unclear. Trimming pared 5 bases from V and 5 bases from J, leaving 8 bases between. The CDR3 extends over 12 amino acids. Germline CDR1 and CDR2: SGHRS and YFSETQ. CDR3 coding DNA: TGCGCCAGCAGGCCAGAAAACAATGAGCAGTTCTTC. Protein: CASRPENNEQFF.

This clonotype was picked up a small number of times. CDR3 sequence reads: CSARDKETSTNEQFF. The CDR3 DNA is TGCAGTGCTAGAGATAAGGAGACTAGCACAAATGAGCAGTTCTTC. The V gene is TRBV20-1, the J gene TRBJ2-1; 7 positions match TRBD2. Looked up from germline, CDR1 is DFQATT and CDR2 is SNEGSKA (reference sequence). This CDR3 comprises 15 residues. Germline trimming cut 0 bases from V and 7 bases from J; bases unmatched to any gene: 9.

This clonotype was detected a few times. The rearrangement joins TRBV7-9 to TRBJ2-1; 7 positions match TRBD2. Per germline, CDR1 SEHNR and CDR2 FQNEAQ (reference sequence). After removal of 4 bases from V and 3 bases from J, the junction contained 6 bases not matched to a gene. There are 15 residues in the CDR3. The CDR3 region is CASSSPRDYYNEQFF. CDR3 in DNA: TGTGCCAGCAGCTCACCCCGGGACTACTACAATGAGCAGTTCTTC.

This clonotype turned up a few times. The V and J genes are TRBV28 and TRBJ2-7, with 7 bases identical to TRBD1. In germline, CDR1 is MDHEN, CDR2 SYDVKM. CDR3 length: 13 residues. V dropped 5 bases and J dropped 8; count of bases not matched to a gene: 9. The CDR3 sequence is CASSMNRGSKQYF. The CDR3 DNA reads TGTGCCAGCAGTATGAACAGGGGTTCGAAGCAGTACTTC.

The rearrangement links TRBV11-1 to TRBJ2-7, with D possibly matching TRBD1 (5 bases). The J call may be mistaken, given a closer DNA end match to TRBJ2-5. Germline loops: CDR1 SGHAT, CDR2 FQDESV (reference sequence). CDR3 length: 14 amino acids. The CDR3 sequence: CASSSRARDGTQYF. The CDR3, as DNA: TGTGCCAGCAGCTCCCGGGCCAGGGATGGGACCCAGTACTTC.

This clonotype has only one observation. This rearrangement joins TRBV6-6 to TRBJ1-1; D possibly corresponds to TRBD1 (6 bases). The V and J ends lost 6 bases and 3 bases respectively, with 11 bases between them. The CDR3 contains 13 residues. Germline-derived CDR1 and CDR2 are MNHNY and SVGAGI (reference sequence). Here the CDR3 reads CASSQGHDTEAFF. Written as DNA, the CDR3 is TGTGCCAGCAGCCAGGGGCATGACACTGAAGCTTTCTTT.

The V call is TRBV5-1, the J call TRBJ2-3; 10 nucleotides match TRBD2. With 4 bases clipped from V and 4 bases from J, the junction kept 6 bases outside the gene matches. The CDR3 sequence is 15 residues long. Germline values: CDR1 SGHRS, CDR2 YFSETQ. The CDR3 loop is CASSPMSGGADTQYF. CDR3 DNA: TGCGCCAGCAGCCCGATGAGCGGGGGGGCAGATACGCAGTATTTT. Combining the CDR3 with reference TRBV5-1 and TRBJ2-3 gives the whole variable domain KAGVTQTPRYLIKTRGQQVTLSCSPISGHRSVSWYQQTPGQGLQFLFEYFSETQRNKGNFPGRFSGRQFSNSRSEMNVSTLELGDSALYLCASSPMSGGADTQYFGPGTRLTVL.

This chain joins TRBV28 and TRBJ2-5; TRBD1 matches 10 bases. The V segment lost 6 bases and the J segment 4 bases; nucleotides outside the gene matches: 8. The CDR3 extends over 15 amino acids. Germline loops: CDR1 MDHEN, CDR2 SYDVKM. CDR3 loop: CASSRDRGLRETQYF. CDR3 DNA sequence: TGTGCCAGCAGCCGGGACAGGGGCCTGAGAGAGACCCAGTACTTC.

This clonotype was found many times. DNA for the CDR3: TGCGCCAGCAGCCAGCTAAAGTTCACAGATACGCAGTATTTT. Translating gives CASSQLKFTDTQYF. This sequence joins TRBV4-1 and TRBJ2-3; no definite D call. Germline V gene lookup returns CDR1 MGHRA and CDR2 YSYEKL. CDR3 length: 14 amino acids. V was pared by 3 bases and J by 2 bases, with 9 bases between.

The CDR3 nucleotides are TGCAGTGCTAGAGACAGCCTAGAGTACCAAGAGACCCAGTACTTC. Protein: CSARDSLEYQETQYF. The gene calls are TRBV20-1 and TRBJ2-5, with no clear D. Germline assignment: CDR1 DFQATT and CDR2 SNEGSKA (reference sequence). The CDR3 has 15 amino acids. V was cut by 0 bases and J by 0 bases, with 11 bases left in between.

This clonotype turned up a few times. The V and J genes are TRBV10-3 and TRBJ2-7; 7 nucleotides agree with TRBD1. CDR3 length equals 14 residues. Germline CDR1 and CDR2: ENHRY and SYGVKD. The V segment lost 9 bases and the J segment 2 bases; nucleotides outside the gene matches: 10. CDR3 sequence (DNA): TGTGCCATGAGGGACAGCCTGGGAACCTACGAGCAGTACTTC. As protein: CAMRDSLGTYEQYF.

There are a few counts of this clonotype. CDR3 sequence (DNA): TGTGCCAGCAGTACGCCCAGGGGATTTACCGGGGAGCTGTTTTTT. Residues: CASSTPRGFTGELFF. The chain combines TRBV6-5 with TRBJ2-2, with D tentatively TRBD1 (6 bases). The CDR3 is 15 amino acids. Per germline, CDR1 MNHEY and CDR2 SVGAGI. Trimming stripped 5 bases from V and 5 bases from J, with 15 bases between.

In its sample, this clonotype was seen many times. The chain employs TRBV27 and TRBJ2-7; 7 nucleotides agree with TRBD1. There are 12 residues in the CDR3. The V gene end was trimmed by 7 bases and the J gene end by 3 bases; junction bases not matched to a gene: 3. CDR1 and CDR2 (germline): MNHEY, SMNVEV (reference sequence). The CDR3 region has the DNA TGTGCCAGCACCGGGACAGACTACGAGCAGTACTTC. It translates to CASTGTDYEQYF.

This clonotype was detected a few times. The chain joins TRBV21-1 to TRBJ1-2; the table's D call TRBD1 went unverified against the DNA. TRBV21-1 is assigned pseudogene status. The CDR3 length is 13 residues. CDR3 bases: TGTGCCAGCAGCAATGGGGGTATCTATGGCTACACCTTC. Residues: CASSNGGIYGYTF.

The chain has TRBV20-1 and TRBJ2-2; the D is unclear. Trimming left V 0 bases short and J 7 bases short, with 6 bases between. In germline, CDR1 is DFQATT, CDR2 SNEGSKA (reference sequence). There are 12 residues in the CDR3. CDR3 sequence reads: CSARDGYGELFF. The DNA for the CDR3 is TGCAGTGCTAGAGATGGGTACGGGGAGCTGTTTTTT.

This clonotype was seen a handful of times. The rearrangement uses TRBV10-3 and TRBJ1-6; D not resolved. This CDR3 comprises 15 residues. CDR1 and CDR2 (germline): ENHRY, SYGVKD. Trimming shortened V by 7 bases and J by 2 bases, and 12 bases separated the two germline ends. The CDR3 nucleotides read TGTGCCATCAAGAGGGAATCGGCCTATAATTCACCCCTCCACTTT. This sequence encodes CAIKRESAYNSPLHF.

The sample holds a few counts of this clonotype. CDR3 amino acids: CASSLGSPRDNEQFF. The CDR3 coding sequence is TGTGCCAGCAGCTTAGGGTCGCCTAGGGACAATGAGCAGTTCTTC. The chain employs TRBV13 and TRBJ2-1; D is unresolved. Germline V CDR1 and CDR2: PRHDT, FYEKMQ (reference sequence). CDR3 length equals 15 residues. Trimming stripped 0 bases from V and 5 bases from J, with 11 bases between.